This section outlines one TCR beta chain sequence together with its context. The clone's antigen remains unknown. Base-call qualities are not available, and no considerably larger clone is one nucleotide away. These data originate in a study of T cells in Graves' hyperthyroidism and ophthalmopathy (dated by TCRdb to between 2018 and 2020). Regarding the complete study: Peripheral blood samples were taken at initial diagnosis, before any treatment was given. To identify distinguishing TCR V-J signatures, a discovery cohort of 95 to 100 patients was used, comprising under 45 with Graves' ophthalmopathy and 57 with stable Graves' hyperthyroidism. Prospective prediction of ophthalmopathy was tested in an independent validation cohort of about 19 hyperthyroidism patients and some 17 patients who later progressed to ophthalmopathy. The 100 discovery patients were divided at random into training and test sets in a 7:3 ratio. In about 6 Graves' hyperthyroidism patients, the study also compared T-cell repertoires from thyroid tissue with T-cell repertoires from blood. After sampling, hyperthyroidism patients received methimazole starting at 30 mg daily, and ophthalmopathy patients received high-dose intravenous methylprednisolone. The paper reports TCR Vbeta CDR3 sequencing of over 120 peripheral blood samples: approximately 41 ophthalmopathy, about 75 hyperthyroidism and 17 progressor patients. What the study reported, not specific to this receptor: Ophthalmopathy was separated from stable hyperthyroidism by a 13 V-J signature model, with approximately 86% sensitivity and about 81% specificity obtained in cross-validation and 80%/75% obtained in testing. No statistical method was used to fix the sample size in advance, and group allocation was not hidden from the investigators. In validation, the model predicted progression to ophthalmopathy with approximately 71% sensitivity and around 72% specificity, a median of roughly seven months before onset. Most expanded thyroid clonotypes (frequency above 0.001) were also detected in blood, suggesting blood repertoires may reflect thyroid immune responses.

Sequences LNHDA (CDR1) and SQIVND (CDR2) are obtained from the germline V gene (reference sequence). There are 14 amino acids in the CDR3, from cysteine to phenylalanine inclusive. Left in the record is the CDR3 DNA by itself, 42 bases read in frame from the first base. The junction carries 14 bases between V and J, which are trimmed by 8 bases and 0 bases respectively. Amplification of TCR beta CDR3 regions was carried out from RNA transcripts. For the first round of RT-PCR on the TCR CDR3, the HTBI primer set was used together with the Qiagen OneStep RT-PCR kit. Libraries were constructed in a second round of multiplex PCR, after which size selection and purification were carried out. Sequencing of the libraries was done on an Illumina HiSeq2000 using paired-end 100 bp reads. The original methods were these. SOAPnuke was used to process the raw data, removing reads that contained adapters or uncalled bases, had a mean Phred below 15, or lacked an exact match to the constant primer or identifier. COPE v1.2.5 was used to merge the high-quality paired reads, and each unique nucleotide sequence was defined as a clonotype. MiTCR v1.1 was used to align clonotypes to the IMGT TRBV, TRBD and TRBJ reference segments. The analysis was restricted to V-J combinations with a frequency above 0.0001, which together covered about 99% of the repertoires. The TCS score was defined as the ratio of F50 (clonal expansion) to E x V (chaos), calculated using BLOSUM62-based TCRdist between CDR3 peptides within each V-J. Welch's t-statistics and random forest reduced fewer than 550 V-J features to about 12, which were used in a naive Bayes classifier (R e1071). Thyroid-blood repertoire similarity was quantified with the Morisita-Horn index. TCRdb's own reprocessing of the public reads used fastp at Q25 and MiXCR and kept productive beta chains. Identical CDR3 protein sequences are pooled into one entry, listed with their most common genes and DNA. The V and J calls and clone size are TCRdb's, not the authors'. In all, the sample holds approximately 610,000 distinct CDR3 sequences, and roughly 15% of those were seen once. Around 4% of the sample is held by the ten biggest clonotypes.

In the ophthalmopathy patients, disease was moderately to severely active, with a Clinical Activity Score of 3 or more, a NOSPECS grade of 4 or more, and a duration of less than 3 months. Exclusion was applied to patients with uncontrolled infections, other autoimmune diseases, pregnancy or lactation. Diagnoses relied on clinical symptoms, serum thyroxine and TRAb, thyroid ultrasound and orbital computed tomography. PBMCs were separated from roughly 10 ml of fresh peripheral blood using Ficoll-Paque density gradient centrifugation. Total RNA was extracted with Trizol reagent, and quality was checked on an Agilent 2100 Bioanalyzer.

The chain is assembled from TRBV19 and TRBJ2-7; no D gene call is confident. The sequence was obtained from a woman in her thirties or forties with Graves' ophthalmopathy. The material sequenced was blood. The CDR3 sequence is CASRTTESSYEQYF. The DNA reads TGTGCCAGTCGGACGACGGAGAGCTCCTACGAGCAGTACTTC.